One and the same sample provided the 16 T cell receptor beta chains below, sequenced in a study of T-cell reconstitution after alpha-beta-depleted transplantation in children. TCRbeta library preparation incorporated unique molecular identifiers. Using its own MiXCR run on the PCR reads, TCRdb lists one record per CDR3 protein. The sample includes 350,000 to 400,000 distinct CDR3 sequences, 13% seen only once; the top ten take about 4%. The specimen was PBMCs, collected from the stem cell graft. Receptors were obtained from a human donor who donated a stem cell graft to a child with Fanconi anemia.

This clonotype was seen more than once but under ten times. The chain employs TRBV18 and TRBJ1-2; D is uncertain. In germline, CDR1 is KGHSH, CDR2 LQKENI. The CDR3 has 15 amino acids. Trimming took 1 base from V and 4 from J, leaving 13 bases between them. The CDR3 loop reads CASSPRTETLYGYTF. The CDR3 DNA sequence: TGTGCCAGCTCACCACGTACCGAGACGCTCTATGGCTACACCTTC.

This clonotype came up a few times. The chain combines TRBV20-1 with TRBJ1-2; 7 nucleotides align to TRBD1. Per germline, CDR1 DFQATT and CDR2 SNEGSKA (reference sequence). This CDR3 contains 15 residues. Losses at the gene ends were 5 bases for V and 4 bases for J; bases not matched to a gene: 13. The CDR3 reads CSAAGTAKGIYGYTF. In DNA, the CDR3 is TGCAGTGCTGCGGGGACAGCCAAGGGTATCTATGGCTACACCTTC.

This clonotype has a handful of counts. V gene TRBV28 combines with J gene TRBJ2-7; 7 bases line up with TRBD1. The V gene end was trimmed by 6 bases and the J gene end by 2 bases; junction bases not matched to a gene: 4. Germline V gives CDR1 MDHEN, CDR2 SYDVKM. This CDR3 spans 13 amino acids. CDR3 in DNA: TGTGCCAGCAGCTACAGGGGCCCCTACGAGCAGTACGTC. This translates into CASSYRGPYEQYV.

This clonotype was detected many times. The V call is TRBV5-1, the J call TRBJ1-1; 7 bases line up with TRBD1. This CDR3 comprises 14 residues. Trimming at V came to 1 base and at J to 0 bases, leaving 0 bases not matched to a gene. Germline CDR1 reads SGHRS; CDR2 reads YFSETQ. The CDR3 is CASSLTGVNTEAFF. The CDR3 DNA follows: TGCGCCAGCAGCTTGACAGGGGTGAACACTGAAGCTTTCTTT.

This clonotype was detected a few times. The rearrangement uses TRBV15 and TRBJ1-4; TRBD1 is a possible D gene (6 bases). Germline CDR1 is LNHNV and CDR2 is YYDKDF (reference sequence). V lost 5 bases to trimming and J lost 3 bases, with 16 bases between them. This CDR3 is built from 16 residues. CDR3 nucleotide sequence: TGTGCCACCAGCGCAGGGGAGGGGGTGGCTAATGAAAAACTGTTTTTT. Its protein product is CATSAGEGVANEKLFF.

Many counts were recorded for this clonotype. V is TRBV5-1 and J is TRBJ2-2, with 7 bases that match TRBD1. The germline CDR1 and CDR2 sequences are SGHRS and YFSETQ. The CDR3 is made up of 15 amino acids. V was pared by 3 bases and J by 7 bases, with 9 bases of the junction left unmatched. In DNA, the CDR3 is TGCGCCAGCAGCTCCACTCAGGGGGAAGGCGGGGAGCTGTTTTTT. It specifies CASSSTQGEGGELFF.

In its sample, this clonotype was seen a few times. This chain links TRBV11-2 with TRBJ2-5; a possible D gene is TRBD2 (6 bases). With 3 bases removed from V and 2 bases from J, the gap between germline ends came to 19 bases. There are 17 residues in the CDR3. Germline-derived CDR1 and CDR2 are SGHAT and FQNNGV. The CDR3 coding sequence is TGTGCCAGCAGCTTCGGGGACTGGCGGCGTTCACAAGAGACCCAGTACTTC. Translated, it gives CASSFGDWRRSQETQYF.

This clonotype was detected only a few times. The rearrangement uses TRBV19 and TRBJ2-1; no clear D gene. Trimming took 4 bases from V and 7 from J, leaving 8 bases between them. Per the germline V gene, CDR1 is LNHDA and CDR2 is SQIVND (reference sequence). This CDR3 comprises 12 residues. CDR3 in amino acids: CASSTPWNEQFF. In DNA, the CDR3 is TGTGCCAGTAGTACTCCTTGGAATGAGCAGTTCTTC.

V gene TRBV12-3 or TRBV12-4 combines with J gene TRBJ2-1; weak D call: TRBD1 (6 bases). The CDR3 length is 15 residues. V was clipped by 7 bases and J by 7 bases, with 20 bases between them. CDR3 sequence: CASTFSSQGSNEQFF. CDR3 nucleotides: TGTGCCAGCACTTTTTCCTCCCAGGGGTCGAATGAGCAGTTCTTC.

This clonotype was seen a handful of times. The chain joins TRBV11-2 to TRBJ2-1; 9 nucleotides match TRBD1. The V gene's germline CDR1 is SGHAT and CDR2 FQNNGV. This CDR3 comprises 13 residues. Trimming took 4 bases from V and 8 from J; bases not matched to a gene: 3. DNA of the CDR3: TGTGCCAGCAGCTGGGGACAGGGCTATGAGCAGTTCTTC. Translating gives CASSWGQGYEQFF.

This clonotype was counted between two and nine times. The V gene is TRBV29-1, the J gene TRBJ2-2; a weak D match, TRBD1 (6 bases). Looked up from germline, CDR1 is SQVTM and CDR2 is ANQGSEA. V was pared by 6 bases and J by 5 bases, with 13 bases between. This CDR3 region has 13 residues. The CDR3 is CSVTGSWTGELFF. For the CDR3, the DNA is TGCAGCGTCACAGGGTCATGGACCGGGGAGCTGTTTTTT.

The CDR3 nucleotides read TGCGCCAGCAGCCAAGGCTCCGGGTATGGCTACACCTTC. Protein: CASSQGSGYGYTF. The rearrangement joins TRBV4-1 to TRBJ1-2; D is unclear. V lost 1 base to trimming and J lost 5 bases, with 8 bases between them. Per the germline V gene, CDR1 is MGHRA and CDR2 is YSYEKL. The CDR3 covers 13 residues.

This clonotype was counted a few times. V and J are TRBV24-1 and TRBJ2-7; 16 bases are shared with TRBD2. Trimming took 3 bases from V and 2 from J; bases not matched to a gene: 9. The CDR3 has 19 amino acids. Germline CDR1 reads KGHDR; CDR2 reads SFDVKD. CDR3 in DNA: TGTGCCACCAGTGATCATAACGGGACTAGCGGGGGGGACGCCTACGAGCAGTACTTC. Amino acids: CATSDHNGTSGGDAYEQYF.

The chain combines TRBV6-1 with TRBJ2-6; D remains ambiguous. Per germline, CDR1 MNHNS and CDR2 SASEGT. The V gene lost 5 bases and the J gene lost 0 bases, with 5 bases spanning the gap. The CDR3 is made up of 14 amino acids. CDR3 amino acids: CASSTDSGANVLTF. The CDR3 DNA reads as TGTGCCAGCAGTACGGACTCTGGGGCCAACGTCCTGACTTTC.

This clonotype turned up a few times. The chain links TRBV27 to TRBJ2-6; D may match TRBD1 or TRBD2 (6 bases each). The CDR3 extends over 15 amino acids. Trimming pared 4 bases from V and 7 bases from J, leaving 14 bases between. Germline CDR1 and CDR2: MNHEY and SMNVEV (reference sequence). CDR3 DNA: TGTGCCAGCAGTTGGGGGGCCACAGGAGCCAACGTCCTGACTTTC. The encoded protein is CASSWGATGANVLTF.

The rearrangement joins TRBV28 to TRBJ2-7; TRBD1 is a possible D gene (6 bases). V was cut by 8 bases and J by 9 bases, with 17 bases left in between. There are 12 residues in the CDR3. Germline CDR1 reads MDHEN; CDR2 reads SYDVKM. CDR3 in DNA: TGTGCCAGCGGGGGACACTACTCAAGGCAGTACGTC. Its protein is CASGGHYSRQYV.